The 15 T cell receptor beta chains presented below share a single source sample, sequenced in a study of response to subunit inactivated influenza vaccine. MiXCR was run by TCRdb on the RT-PCR reads, yielding one entry per CDR3 protein. The sample includes hundreds of thousands of distinct CDR3 sequences, roughly 13% of them seen just once. Specimen: PBMCs from blood, collected 14 days before vaccination. These receptors all stem from a man in his forties or fifties who received an inactivated influenza vaccine.

The table lists this clonotype with a few counts. J is TRBJ2-6 and V is TRBV5-1; D remains ambiguous. This CDR3 region has 14 residues. The germline CDR1 and CDR2 sequences are SGHRS and YFSETQ. Between the trimmed V and J ends, which lost 7 bases and 4 bases, there was a span of 12 bases. The CDR3, as DNA: TGCGCCAGCTCCATAATACCCGGGGCCAACGTCCTGACTTTC. Encoded protein: CASSIIPGANVLTF.

This clonotype was observed at least ten times. The chain combines TRBV6-1 with TRBJ2-2, with D perhaps TRBD2 (5 bases). This CDR3 spans 15 amino acids. Germline V lookup: CDR1 MNHNS, CDR2 SASEGT. The ends were cut back, 0 bases at V and 2 bases at J, with 7 bases in the middle. The CDR3 nucleotides are TGTGCCAGCAGTGAAGCTCCGGGAAACACCGGGGAGCTGTTTTTT. It translates to CASSEAPGNTGELFF.

This sequence joins TRBV14 and TRBJ1-2; unclear D gene. Germline CDR1 and CDR2: SGHDN and FVKESK. V lost 6 bases to trimming and J lost 4 bases, with 6 bases between them. This CDR3 comprises 11 residues. As DNA, the CDR3 is TGTGCCAGCAGGAGCGCCTATGGCTACACCTTC. It translates to CASRSAYGYTF. The entire variable domain, with the rest obtained from reference TRBV14 and TRBJ1-2, is as follows: EAGVTQFPSHSVIEKGQTVTLRCDPISGHDNLYWYRRVMGKEIKFLLHFVKESKQDESGMPNNRFLAERTGGTYSTLKVQPAELEDSGVYFCASRSAYGYTFGSGTRLTVV.

The chain carries TRBV7-2 and TRBJ2-7; the D call may be TRBD1 or TRBD2 (5 bases each). CDR1 and CDR2 (germline): SGHTA, FQGNSA. The germline V and J ends were trimmed by 7 bases and 0 bases, with 13 bases remaining between them. The CDR3 has 14 residues. CDR3 DNA sequence: TGTGCCAGCACCCAGAGGGGTTTCTCCTACGAGCAGTACTTC. Translation gives CASTQRGFSYEQYF.

This clonotype was observed a few times. The chain joins TRBV10-3 to TRBJ2-7; possible D gene TRBD1, 6 bases. Trimming removed 4 bases at V and 2 bases at J, with 15 bases between. CDR3 size: 15 residues. Per the germline V gene, CDR1 is ENHRY and CDR2 is SYGVKD. In nucleotides, the CDR3 is TGTGCCATCAGTGGGCCCCAGGGACAAGCCTACGAGCAGTACTTC. It specifies CAISGPQGQAYEQYF.

This clonotype was counted between two and nine times. V and J are TRBV6-1 and TRBJ2-2; D not resolved. The CDR3 totals 13 residues. The germline V gene encodes CDR1 MNHNS and CDR2 SASEGT. V shed 6 bases and J shed 2 bases, with 7 bases lying between them. The CDR3 DNA sequence: TGTGCCAGCAGGGGCCCCAACACCGGGGAGCTGTTTTTT. The encoded protein is CASRGPNTGELFF.

This chain links TRBV30 with TRBJ2-3, with 12 bases that match TRBD2. Looked up from germline, CDR1 is GTSNPN and CDR2 is SVGIG (reference sequence). This CDR3 contains 16 residues. The V and J ends lost 0 bases and 6 bases, in that order; junction bases with no gene match: 7. The CDR3 nucleotides are TGTGCCTGGAGTGTATCCCGGACTAGCGGGGCTGATACGCAGTATTTT. Protein: CAWSVSRTSGADTQYF.

This clonotype was counted between two and nine times. This chain uses TRBV4-2 with TRBJ2-7; TRBD2 matches 9 bases. CDR1 is LGHNA, CDR2 YNFKEQ, per germline. The CDR3 spans 17 residues. The junction had 8 bases not matched to a gene; V was cut back by 0 bases and J by 2 bases. As DNA, the CDR3 is TGTGCCAGCAGCCAAGAGCGGGAGGGCCCTCTCCCCTACGAGCAGTACTTC. It codes for CASSQEREGPLPYEQYF.

The rearrangement uses TRBV2 and TRBJ2-1; D may be TRBD1 (5 bases). The CDR3 sequence is 14 residues long. Germline V CDR1 and CDR2: SNHLY, FYNNEI. The V and J ends lost 9 bases and 4 bases respectively, with 16 bases between them. The CDR3 loop is CASDPGRGYNEQFF. CDR3 DNA sequence: TGTGCCAGTGACCCTGGTAGGGGATACAATGAGCAGTTCTTC.

The chain links TRBV6-1 to TRBJ1-6; unclear D gene. V was pared by 6 bases and J by 5 bases, with 14 bases between. Germline V lookup: CDR1 MNHNS, CDR2 SASEGT. The CDR3 spans 15 residues. Written as DNA, the CDR3 is TGTGCCAGCAGGCGGACCGCCCTTGATAATTCACCCCTCCACTTT. This sequence encodes CASRRTALDNSPLHF.

A few counts support this clonotype. J is TRBJ2-7 and V is TRBV15; D uncertain. Per germline, CDR1 LNHNV and CDR2 YYDKDF (reference sequence). The CDR3 is 11 amino acids. Trimming stripped 3 bases from V and 4 bases from J, with 4 bases between. This CDR3 reads CATSRGYEQYF. The CDR3 DNA reads as TGTGCCACCAGCAGGGGATACGAGCAGTACTTC.

This chain uses TRBV20-1 with TRBJ2-7; TRBD1 might be the D (7 bases). The germline V gene has CDR1 DFQATT and CDR2 SNEGSKA (reference sequence). Trimming removed 6 bases from V and 2 bases from J, with 14 bases in between. The CDR3 extends over 13 amino acids. The CDR3 reads CSARGDRTYEQYF. As DNA, the CDR3 is TGCAGTGCCAGGGGGGACAGAACCTACGAGCAGTACTTC.

This clonotype was seen a few times. This rearrangement joins TRBV28 to TRBJ2-2, with D possibly being TRBD2 (6 bases). CDR1 and CDR2 from the germline V gene are MDHEN and SYDVKM. This CDR3 is built from 19 residues. V was pared by 3 bases and J by 5 bases, with 25 bases between. CDR3 region: CASSLFSGLKGTVTGELFF. The CDR3 DNA sequence: TGTGCCAGCAGTTTGTTCTCGGGACTGAAAGGGACCGTTACCGGGGAGCTGTTTTTT. The entire variable domain, with the rest obtained from reference TRBV28 and TRBJ2-2, is as follows: DVKVTQSSRYLVKRTGEKVFLECVQDMDHENMFWYRQDPGLGLRLIYFSYDVKMKEKGDIPEGYSVSREKKERFSLILESASTNQTSMYLCASSLFSGLKGTVTGELFFGEGSRLTVL.

The chain joins TRBV12-3 or TRBV12-4 to TRBJ2-3; 10 nucleotides agree with TRBD1. The V segment lost 5 bases and the J segment 5 bases; nucleotides outside the gene matches: 7. CDR3 length: 15 residues. The CDR3 spells CASSPGDRGEDTQYF. CDR3 bases: TGTGCCAGCAGTCCCGGGGACAGGGGTGAAGATACGCAGTATTTT.

Many counts were recorded for this clonotype. The J gene is TRBJ2-3, the V gene TRBV6-4; D is possibly TRBD2 (6 bases). The CDR3 spans 15 residues. V lost 9 bases and J 1 base, leaving 17 bases between the germline ends. Germline assignment: CDR1 MRHNA and CDR2 SNTAGT. The CDR3 DNA reads as TGTGCCAGTTCCCCCTCGGGGGAACGCACAGATACGCAGTATTTT. Translation gives CASSPSGERTDTQYF.